These T cell receptor beta chains were read from a single sample in a study of shared T cell receptors in the human thymus. The data were produced by immunoSEQ multiplex PCR, yet TCRdb's version contains in-frame clones alone and is incomplete. The sample holds 700,000 or so clones, 80% to 90% seen once. The same sample was also studied in work on human thymus T cells.

Sequencing was done on a sample of thymocytes. The receptors shown here come from a girl less than two years old with a congenital heart defect. CDR3s leave out the opening cysteine and the closing phenylalanine or tryptophan. Fields, in order: V gene, J gene, CDR3 protein.

TRBV12-5	TRBJ2-4	ASGLVSFPPLLPVAKNIQY
TRBV28	TRBJ2-7	ASRTSGTYEQY
TRBV7-2	TRBJ1-1	ASSPGGAEAF
TRBV11-2	TRBJ2-7	ASSLPAGSSYEQY
TRBV27	TRBJ1-2	ASSTGQGYT
TRBV9	TRBJ2-3	ASSIGAGTDTQY
TRBV2	TRBJ2-1	ASSEGAGAYNEQF
TRBV6-1	TRBJ2-5	ASSESRGRIETQY
TRBV28	TRBJ2-1	ASSLRASGAHNEQF
TRBV14	TRBJ1-6	ASSQGKYYRPGGASPLH
TRBV10-2	TRBJ1-1	ASGGFRNTEAF
TRBV29-1	TRBJ1-1	SADRVPKNTEAF
TRBV5-1	TRBJ1-1	ASSFVVANTEAF
TRBV27	TRBJ1-2	ASSSRSPGTGQGYT
TRBV27	TRBJ1-5	ASSSPDRGPLVGQPQH
TRBV9	TRBJ1-2	ASRKTGSTNYGYT
TRBV5-6	TRBJ1-2	ASSFAGKEDYGYT
TRBV27	TRBJ2-3	ASSLRLAGGLNSSTDTQY
TRBV14	TRBJ1-6	ASSQDLGGRGSPLH
TRBV27	TRBJ1-2	ASSPFRGSGYGYT
TRBV6-1	TRBJ2-7	ASSATGQMGTGPHEQY
TRBV9	TRBJ2-3	ASSVGTGTTDTQY
TRBV28	TRBJ1-1	ASSCNRGTMNTEAF
TRBV4-1	TRBJ2-7	ASSQVGRQGPHEQY
TRBV11-2	TRBJ2-5	ASSLLAVQETQY
TRBV5-1	TRBJ1-2	ASSSETGAFLYGYT
TRBV5-1	TRBJ2-1	ASSVPPAYGWYNEQF
TRBV6-1	TRBJ1-4	ASSETGGAGEKLF
TRBV15	TRBJ2-2	ATSRLGGSLNTGELF
TRBV14	TRBJ2-1	ASSQASRDTRSYNEQF
TRBV5-5	TRBJ1-2	ASSLESTANYGYT
TRBV28	TRBJ1-2	ASSFPDSGGYT
TRBV7-9	TRBJ2-1	ASSLKRGGGDEQF
TRBV7-2	TRBJ1-2	ASSLRGALRGLYGYT
TRBV19	TRBJ1-5	ASSIETRTGGVEQPQH
TRBV19	TRBJ1-5	ASSIFQGDLSNQPQH
TRBV10-3	TRBJ1-1	AISDPETGTEAF
TRBV28	TRBJ2-1	ASSVPRDSSYNEQF
TRBV14	TRBJ2-7	ASSRVWRGEDYEQY
TRBV7-8	TRBJ2-7	ASSLTGGNEQY
TRBV6-1	TRBJ2-1	ASSEEDKVRNNEQF
TRBV21-1	TRBJ2-1	ASSKGDVGRGRLNEQF
TRBV9	TRBJ2-7	ASSGGQLAYEQY